One sample yielded the 17 T cell receptor beta chains listed below, sequenced in a study of T cell repertoires in cytomegalovirus infection. TCRdb reprocessed the reads via MiXCR and lists one record per CDR3 protein. The sample carries around 260,000 distinct CDR3 sequences, roughly 9.1% recorded once. Sequencing was performed on PBMCs. These receptors were taken from a human donor in good health (CMV status not recorded). Some clones in this sample may be carry-over from other donors' samples.

This clonotype has ten or more counts. The chain recombines TRBV7-2 with TRBJ1-1, with no clear D. This CDR3 is built from 11 residues. Germline V gives CDR1 SGHTA, CDR2 FQGNSA. V was shortened by 3 bases and J by 8 bases, with 7 bases between the two germline ends. CDR3 amino acids: CASSFISEAFF. CDR3 DNA sequence: TGTGCCAGCAGCTTTATTTCCGAAGCTTTCTTT.

The rearrangement joins TRBV29-1 to TRBJ2-7; 7 positions agree with TRBD1. Trimming at V came to 6 bases and at J to 6 bases, leaving 5 bases not matched to a gene. The CDR3 length is 11 residues. Per germline, CDR1 SQVTM and CDR2 ANQGSEA. This CDR3 is CSVDTGVEQYF. As DNA, the CDR3 is TGCAGCGTAGATACAGGGGTCGAGCAGTACTTC.

The J gene is TRBJ2-4, the V gene TRBV4-1; D is unresolved. V dropped 0 bases and J dropped 1 base, with 10 bases sitting between them. This CDR3 comprises 16 residues. Germline values: CDR1 MGHRA, CDR2 YSYEKL. Here the CDR3 DNA reads TGCGCCAGCAGCCAAGATTACCCCAGGGCCAAAAACATTCAGTACTTC. Residues: CASSQDYPRAKNIQYF.

This clonotype was seen at least ten times. The rearrangement joins TRBV12-3 or TRBV12-4 to TRBJ1-5; TRBD1 matches at 8 bases. V gave up 5 bases and J gave up 1 base; unmatched junction bases: 10. This CDR3 has 17 residues. The CDR3 DNA follows: TGTGCCAGCAGTCCAGCCACAGGGGGAGGAAGCAATCAGCCCCAGCATTTT. It yields the protein CASSPATGGGSNQPQHF.

This clonotype was seen many times. The J gene is TRBJ2-1, the V gene TRBV7-2, with 8 bases that match TRBD1. CDR3 size: 15 residues. CDR1 is SGHTA and CDR2 is FQGNSA in the germline V gene. V lost 4 bases to trimming and J lost 2 bases; unmatched junction nucleotides: 4. The CDR3 DNA sequence: TGTGCCAGCAGCTCCCCGGACAGGGCCTACAATGAGCAGTTCTTC. It yields the protein CASSSPDRAYNEQFF.

This clonotype was recorded at least ten times. The chain combines TRBV7-2 with TRBJ1-3; D is undetermined. V shed 5 bases and J shed 0 bases, with 8 bases lying between them. Germline CDR1 and CDR2: SGHTA and FQGNSA. The CDR3 spans 14 residues. DNA for the CDR3: TGTGCCAGCAGCACGGACGGCTCTGGAAACACCATATATTTT. Translation gives CASSTDGSGNTIYF. Supplemented by reference TRBV7-2 and TRBJ1-3, the full variable domain reads GAGVSQSPSNKVTEKGKDVELRCDPISGHTALYWYRQSLGQGLEFLIYFQGNSAPDKSGLPSDRFSAERTGGSVSTLTIQRTQQEDSAVYLCASSTDGSGNTIYFGEGSWLTVV.

At least ten counts were recorded for this clonotype. The chain links TRBV6-2 or TRBV6-3 to TRBJ1-5, with a tentative D call TRBD1 (5 bases). The CDR3 loop spans 17 amino acids. The germline CDR1 and CDR2 sequences are MNHEY and SVGEGT. Trimming left V 11 bases short and J 2 bases short, with 25 bases between. CDR3 sequence reads: CASIGGSGDAGNQPQHF. The CDR3 DNA reads TGTGCCTCAATTGGGGGATCCGGGGACGCGGGCAATCAGCCCCAGCATTTT.

This chain links TRBV20-1 with TRBJ2-5, with 10 positions matching TRBD2. Looked up from germline, CDR1 is DFQATT and CDR2 is SNEGSKA (reference sequence). The J segment lost 3 bases and the V segment lost 6 bases, leaving 10 bases of the junction unmatched. The CDR3 totals 15 residues. CDR3 amino acids: CSASGLAGEEETQYF. CDR3 nucleotide sequence: TGCAGTGCATCTGGCCTAGCGGGGGAGGAAGAGACCCAGTACTTC.

CDR3 region: CASSLYASGGSYNEQFF. CDR3 nucleotide sequence: TGCGCCAGCAGCTTATACGCTAGCGGGGGCTCCTACAATGAGCAGTTCTTC. This chain links TRBV5-1 with TRBJ2-1; TRBD2 matches at 10 bases. Germline V lookup: CDR1 SGHRS, CDR2 YFSETQ. The trim removed 2 bases at V and 0 bases at J, leaving 5 bases unmatched. This CDR3 contains 17 residues.

The rearrangement links TRBV2 to TRBJ1-4; D remains unclear. The CDR3 runs 14 residues. With 6 bases removed from V and 0 bases from J, the gap between germline ends came to 8 bases. In germline, CDR1 is SNHLY, CDR2 FYNNEI. CDR3 residues: CASRLYATNEKLFF. The CDR3 bases are TGTGCCAGCAGATTGTATGCAACTAATGAAAAACTGTTTTTT.

The chain is built from TRBV6-5 and TRBJ1-3; D is perhaps TRBD1 (5 bases). The germline V gene has CDR1 MNHEY and CDR2 SVGAGI. V lost 8 bases, J lost 2 bases, and 13 bases lay in between. CDR3 length equals 14 residues. For the CDR3, the DNA is TGTGCCAGCTCCCAAGGGACGACTGGAAACACCATATATTTT. It codes for CASSQGTTGNTIYF.

This clonotype was seen ten or more times. This chain uses TRBV7-2 with TRBJ1-1; tentative D call: TRBD1 (6 bases). Trimming shortened V by 1 base and J by 0 bases, and 9 bases separated the two germline ends. The CDR3 extends over 15 amino acids. Germline assignment: CDR1 SGHTA and CDR2 FQGNSA. The CDR3: CASSLDPGVNTEAFF. The CDR3 DNA is TGTGCCAGCAGCTTAGATCCAGGGGTGAACACTGAAGCTTTCTTT.

This clonotype came up a few times. The J gene is TRBJ2-7, the V gene TRBV15, with D perhaps TRBD1 or TRBD2 (6 bases each). The length of the CDR3 is 16 residues. V lost 0 bases and J 4 bases, leaving 16 bases between the germline ends. The germline V gene has CDR1 LNHNV and CDR2 YYDKDF (reference sequence). CDR3: CATSRDGGGTGYEQYF. In DNA, the CDR3 is TGTGCCACCAGCAGAGATGGAGGGGGTACGGGTTACGAGCAGTACTTC.

The table lists this clonotype with many counts. The chain employs TRBV5-1 and TRBJ1-1; D remains unclear. Trimming shortened V by 4 bases and J by 0 bases, and 13 bases separated the two germline ends. The V gene's germline CDR1 is SGHRS and CDR2 YFSETQ. This CDR3 has 15 amino acids. CDR3 sequence: CASSPGRLLNTEAFF. CDR3 nucleotide sequence: TGCGCCAGCAGCCCCGGTCGGCTTCTGAACACTGAAGCTTTCTTT.

This clonotype has ten or more counts. V is TRBV19 and J is TRBJ1-1; D is possibly TRBD1 (5 bases). Germline V gene lookup returns CDR1 LNHDA and CDR2 SQIVND (reference sequence). CDR3 size: 14 residues. Trimming cost V 6 bases and J 0 bases, with 11 bases left between them. The CDR3 spells CASRLGTMNTEAFF. The CDR3 nucleotides read TGTGCCAGTAGATTGGGGACCATGAACACTGAAGCTTTCTTT.

This clonotype was seen only a few times. This rearrangement joins TRBV28 to TRBJ2-1, with 11 bases matching TRBD1. This CDR3 region has 16 residues. Germline CDR1 is MDHEN and CDR2 is SYDVKM. V lost 3 bases, J lost 8 bases, and 9 bases stayed unmatched. The CDR3 DNA follows: TGTGCCAGCAGTTTGGGGGGGACAGGGGGGGGCTATGAGCAGTTCTTC. Protein product: CASSLGGTGGGYEQFF.

This clonotype was seen ten or more times. CDR3 in amino acids: CASTQGVVQPQHF. The CDR3 nucleotides read TGTGCCAGCACTCAAGGGGTAGTTCAGCCCCAGCATTTT. The chain is built from TRBV7-6 and TRBJ1-5; a possible D gene is TRBD1 (5 bases). The V and J ends lost 7 bases and 6 bases respectively, with 13 bases between them. CDR1 and CDR2 (germline): SGHVS, FNYEAQ. The CDR3 consists of 13 residues.